A selection of T cell receptor beta chains follows, all from one sample in a study of cytomegalovirus exposure and HLA in healthy donors. TCRdb's copy holds only in-frame clones and misses some; the assay was immunoSEQ multiplex PCR. The table records 250,000 to 400,000 clones, roughly 90% of them present only once. Specimen: PBMCs. The receptors shown here come from a woman aged 25 to 45 in good health and CMV-seropositive. Each CDR3 is given with its conserved first and last residue. Only some rows state a clone size, as once, few, many or a class for expanded clones.

once,TRBJ2-7,TRBV11-2,CASSLLQGGGYEQYF
once,TRBJ1-5,TRBV19,CASSTGDRASNQPQHF
once,TRBJ2-5,TRBV27,CASSFSGSKETQYF
NA,TRBJ1-1,TRBV9,CASSVERGTEAFF
NA,TRBJ2-7,TRBV7-2,CASSSKYEQYF
NA,TRBJ1-5,TRBV27,CASSLAYSNQPQHF
NA,TRBJ2-5,TRBV19,CASSIVASSGIVTQYF
NA,TRBJ2-3,TRBV27,CASRALSSTDTQYF
NA,TRBJ1-4,TRBV2,CASSGSGKNEKLFF
NA,TRBJ1-1,TRBV15,CATSRDRVQNTEAFF
NA,TRBJ1-1,TRBV6-1,CASSEGRGPTEAFF
NA,TRBJ1-5,TRBV30,CAWATGINQPQHF
NA,TRBJ2-2,TRBV7-8,CASRRLAGGSNTGELFF
NA,TRBJ2-2,TRBV6-6,CASSYGDGELFF
NA,TRBJ1-3,TRBV4-3,CASSQEQTFGNTIYF
NA,TRBJ1-4,TRBV15,CATSRSDSKLFF
NA,TRBJ2-7,TRBV28,CASRTSGKNYEQYF
NA,TRBJ1-1,TRBV9,CASSVGEGANTEAFF
NA,TRBJ1-2,TRBV28,CASVGTVNNGYTF
NA,TRBJ2-1,TRBV7-3,CASSHDRGSRWPLDNEQFF
NA,TRBJ2-3,TRBV27,CASRIRDATRDTQYF
NA,TRBJ1-4,TRBV5-6,CASSHGDGSLNEKLFF
NA,TRBJ2-7,TRBV15,CATSRGGLSDRGYEQYF
NA,TRBJ2-4,TRBV4-1,CASSQLQGSAKNIQYF
few,TRBJ1-3,TRBV4-2,CASSQGTGGDTIYF
NA,TRBJ1-2,TRBV27,CASSPSPGYGGYTF
NA,TRBJ2-7,TRBV4-3,CASSQDHSSGYEQYF
NA,TRBJ2-5,TRBV7-9,CASSFGLAGGRVETQYF
NA,TRBJ1-3,TRBV30,CAEFRGNTIYF
NA,TRBJ2-5,TRBV10-3,CAIARWIAETQYF
NA,TRBJ2-5,TRBV7-7,CASSLKGLAGRETQYF
once,TRBJ2-5,TRBV16,CASSPGTGPLQETQYF
once,TRBJ1-5,TRBV2,CASSVLRGQGNNQPQHF
NA,TRBJ2-7,TRBV7-9,CASSLAVGSYEQYF
NA,TRBJ1-5,TRBV6-1,CASSRTGLIQPQHF
NA,TRBJ1-3,TRBV5-1,CASSNENAGNTIYF
NA,TRBJ2-7,TRBV7-2,CASSLVRYEQYF
NA,TRBJ1-4,TRBV2,CASTPGQGAKNEKLFF
NA,TRBJ2-5,TRBV4-1,CASSPDQETQYF
NA,TRBJ2-7,TRBV4-1,CASRSLPGTGAYEQYF
NA,TRBJ1-4,TRBV7-2,CASSVNTATNEKLFF
NA,TRBJ2-6,TRBV6-5,CASSQPSSGANVLTF
NA,TRBJ2-7,TRBV27,CASSSGRRQYF
once,TRBJ2-1,TRBV28,CASSFRATYNEQFF
NA,TRBJ2-5,TRBV27,CASSLVGEETQYF
NA,TRBJ1-2,TRBV28,CASSLARFYGYTF
NA,TRBJ2-1,TRBV28,CASTVSAGEQFF
NA,TRBJ1-5,TRBV11-2,CASSLGDRQRQPQHF
NA,TRBJ2-7,TRBV28,CASSLSTSRTYEQYF
NA,TRBJ1-2,TRBV7-3,CASSPEPNYGYTF
NA,TRBJ1-1,TRBV29-1,CSVVFPKGERTEAFF
NA,TRBJ2-5,TRBV6-5,CASSYFPQGTQYF
once,TRBJ1-2,TRBV28,CASSFVQLASGYTF